This T cell receptor beta chain was captured by sequencing in a study of blood T cells in healthy people across ages. General observations from the study: TCR beta diversity per million T cells fell roughly linearly with age.

Alongside a J-beta primer mix, a sample-barcoded 5' primer served in a second PCR lasting about 7 to 12 cycles. Each CDR3 protein gets one entry after TCRdb re-called the 5' RACE reads with MiXCR. The sample lists some 800,000 distinct CDR3 sequences; 20% to 25% were seen once. The V and J ends lost 7 bases and 4 bases respectively, with 11 bases between them. This CDR3 contains 13 residues. The germline V gene encodes CDR1 SNHLY and CDR2 FYNNEI. Notes on this clonotype: Its target is unknown.

Separately, the same data were catalogued under a study of T cells of mothers and their children. Turning to that study: It was through the M1S primer of the second PCR that sample barcodes and 2-4 random nucleotides were added. Each mother gave over 8 million TCR beta CDR3 reads; each child, some 2.8 million. The authors identified no persistent microchimeric T cell clones.

The source of this sequence is a boy younger than 18 in good health. J is TRBJ2-1 and V is TRBV2, with unresolved D. The sequenced sample was blood. CDR3 nucleotide sequence: TGTGCCAGCACCATGGGCCCTTACAATGAGCAGTTCTTC. Amino acid sequence: CASTMGPYNEQFF.